The next 27 T cell receptor beta chains were all read from a single sample in a study of CD8+ T cells in alopecia areata. Isolated RNA was reverse transcribed into cDNA used as the sequencing template. Sequencing used immunoSEQ multiplex PCR; TCRdb keeps in-frame clones, though not all of them. This table holds around 60,000 clones, roughly 47% found once. The sequenced sample consisted of NKG2D-low CD8+ T cells sorted from blood. Every receptor here comes from a human donor with alopecia areata.

This clone was observed many times. The CDR3 coding sequence is TGCGCCAGCAGCTTGGTTGGGACAGAGGACGAGCAGTACTTC. Protein sequence: CASSLVGTEDEQYF. This rearrangement joins TRBV5-1 to TRBJ2-7, with 7 bases lining up with TRBD1. Germline V gives CDR1 SGHRS, CDR2 YFSETQ. The V gene end was trimmed by 0 bases and the J gene end by 5 bases; junction bases not matched to a gene: 5. The CDR3 runs 14 residues.

CDR3 nucleotide sequence: TGCGCCAGCAGCCAATCACTAGCGGGACTCAAGGCGACCCAGTACTTC. It encodes CASSQSLAGLKATQYF. The genes are TRBV4-3 and TRBJ2-5; 10 bases agree with TRBD2. Germline CDR1 is LGHNA and CDR2 is YSLEER. The CDR3 contains 16 residues. V lost 2 bases and J lost 7; bases outside the gene matches: 10.

This clone was found a few times. The chain has TRBV29-1 and TRBJ2-7; D remains ambiguous. Germline assignment: CDR1 SQVTM and CDR2 ANQGSEA. This CDR3 has 11 residues. V was pared by 6 bases and J by 6 bases, with 12 bases between. CDR3 residues: CSVGKWSEQYF. The CDR3 region has the DNA TGCAGCGTCGGAAAGTGGTCCGAGCAGTACTTC.

V is TRBV7-9 and J is TRBJ1-2, with unresolved D. Per germline, CDR1 SEHNR and CDR2 FQNEAQ (reference sequence). This CDR3 has 14 residues. Trimming removed 5 bases at V and 2 bases at J, with 12 bases between. The CDR3, as DNA: TGTGCCAGCAGCCCCGTGGGGTGGAACTATGGCTACACCTTC. It codes for CASSPVGWNYGYTF.

The V gene is TRBV2, the J gene TRBJ2-3, with 8 bases aligning to TRBD1. The CDR3 runs 14 residues. Trimming at V came to 4 bases and at J to 2 bases, leaving 2 bases not matched to a gene. Looked up from germline, CDR1 is SNHLY and CDR2 is FYNNEI. CDR3 coding DNA: TGTGCCAGCAGTGTGGACAGGGACACAGATACGCAGTATTTT. Translating gives CASSVDRDTDTQYF. The whole variable domain, filled in from reference TRBV2 and TRBJ2-3, reads EPEVTQTPSHQVTQMGQEVILRCVPISNHLYFYWYRQILGQKVEFLVSFYNNEISEKSEIFDDQFSVERPDGSNFTLKIRSTKLEDSAMYFCASSVDRDTDTQYFGPGTRLTVL.

The chain carries TRBV9 and TRBJ2-5, with D unclear. Trimming pared 2 bases from V and 5 bases from J, leaving 13 bases between. From germline, CDR1 is SGDLS and CDR2 YYNGEE. The CDR3 has 14 residues. DNA of the CDR3: TGTGCCAGCAGCGTGGGCGGCGCCGGGGAGACCCAGTACTTC. As protein: CASSVGGAGETQYF.

This clone was recorded a few times. This chain links TRBV10-3 with TRBJ1-5, with no clear D. Per germline, CDR1 ENHRY and CDR2 SYGVKD. V was shortened by 3 bases and J by 3 bases, with 12 bases between the two germline ends. The CDR3 has 15 residues. The chain's CDR3 is CAISDGSIPNQPQHF. Here the CDR3 DNA reads TGTGCCATCAGTGATGGTTCTATTCCCAATCAGCCCCAGCATTTT.

This clone was counted once. V usage is TRBV7-6 and J usage is TRBJ2-1, with D possibly TRBD1 on 6 matching bases. The CDR3 runs 16 residues. The germline V gene has CDR1 SGHVS and CDR2 FNYEAQ. Trimming left V 0 bases short and J 6 bases short, with 15 bases between. The CDR3 here is CASSLADSNRINEQFF. The CDR3 DNA follows: TGTGCCAGCAGCTTAGCGGACAGCAATAGAATCAATGAGCAGTTCTTC.

The chain has TRBV5-1 and TRBJ2-7; D remains unclear. CDR1 and CDR2 (germline): SGHRS, YFSETQ. Between the trimmed V and J ends, which lost 0 bases and 6 bases, there was a span of 7 bases. This CDR3 region has 12 residues. The chain's CDR3 is CASSLEGLEQYF. As DNA, the CDR3 is TGCGCCAGCAGCTTGGAAGGGCTCGAGCAGTACTTC.

The chain carries TRBV29-1 and TRBJ1-4; D is ambiguous. The CDR3 length is 12 residues. Germline loops: CDR1 SQVTM, CDR2 ANQGSEA. Trimming shortened V by 6 bases and J by 3 bases, and 8 bases separated the two germline ends. DNA of the CDR3: TGCAGCGTAGGCGCTGCTAATGAAAAACTGTTTTTT. Amino acids: CSVGAANEKLFF.

This clone was seen only a few times. The chain uses TRBV29-1 and TRBJ2-6; a possible D gene is TRBD2 (5 bases). This CDR3 region has 18 residues. Trimming cost V 0 bases and J 0 bases, with 15 bases left between them. The germline V gene encodes CDR1 SQVTM and CDR2 ANQGSEA. Written as DNA, the CDR3 is TGCAGCGTTGAAGATCGCCCGGGGAGTAGCTCTGGGGCCAACGTCCTGACTTTC. It specifies CSVEDRPGSSSGANVLTF. The full variable domain, in which reference TRBV29-1 and TRBJ2-6 provide the parts outside the CDR3, is SAVISQKPSRDICQRGTSLTIQCQVDSQVTMMFWYRQQPGQSLTLIATANQGSEATYESGFVIDKFPISRPNLTFSTLTVSNMSPEDSSIYLCSVEDRPGSSSGANVLTFGAGSRLTVL.

This clone was recorded a few times. This sequence joins TRBV28 and TRBJ2-5; D might be TRBD1 (6 bases). Germline CDR1 and CDR2: MDHEN and SYDVKM. The V gene lost 5 bases and the J gene lost 5 bases, with 12 bases spanning the gap. CDR3 length equals 13 residues. This CDR3 reads CASSNTGSETQYF. CDR3 DNA sequence: TGTGCCAGCAGTAACACAGGGTCGGAGACCCAGTACTTC.

The chain employs TRBV12-5 and TRBJ2-5; TRBD1 matches 9 bases. The junction had 13 bases not matched to a gene; V was cut back by 7 bases and J by 7 bases. CDR3 size: 15 residues. Germline-derived CDR1 and CDR2 are LGHNT and FRNRAP. CDR3 in DNA: TGTGCTAGTGACTCGGGGACAGGGCCCCCCGGGACCCAGTACTTC. Its protein is CASDSGTGPPGTQYF.

The V call is TRBV4-1, the J call TRBJ2-4; TRBD1 agrees at 8 bases. CDR3 length equals 15 residues. V dropped 2 bases and J dropped 5; count of bases not matched to a gene: 5. The V gene's germline CDR1 is MGHRA and CDR2 YSYEKL. The CDR3: CASSQPGQGENIQYF. The CDR3 region has the DNA TGCGCCAGCAGCCAACCAGGACAGGGAGAAAACATTCAGTACTTC.

The J gene is TRBJ2-3, the V gene TRBV2; D gene unclear. There are 11 residues in the CDR3. Germline V CDR1 and CDR2: SNHLY, FYNNEI. The V gene lost 8 bases and the J gene lost 4 bases, with 7 bases spanning the gap. The CDR3: CASPGPDTQYF. The CDR3 DNA reads as TGTGCCAGCCCTGGGCCAGATACGCAGTATTTT.

The chain joins TRBV4-3 to TRBJ2-3, with D hard to call. Germline V gene sequence: CDR1 LGHNA, CDR2 YSLEER. With 0 bases removed from V and 4 bases from J, the gap between germline ends came to 14 bases. The CDR3 runs to 16 residues. The CDR3 region is CASSQDLASHADTQYF. As DNA, the CDR3 is TGCGCCAGCAGCCAAGATTTAGCCTCTCACGCAGATACGCAGTATTTT.

This clone was counted a few times. J is TRBJ1-1 and V is TRBV29-1; D remains unclear. The germline V gene encodes CDR1 SQVTM and CDR2 ANQGSEA. V lost 6 bases to trimming and J lost 0 bases, with 8 bases between them. The CDR3 length is 12 residues. This chain's CDR3 is CSVKRVNTEAFF. CDR3 DNA: TGCAGCGTAAAGAGGGTGAACACTGAAGCTTTCTTT.

This chain links TRBV9 with TRBJ2-6; D unresolved. V was clipped by 3 bases and J by 4 bases, with 5 bases between them. This CDR3 is built from 13 residues. CDR1 SGDLS and CDR2 YYNGEE come from the germline V gene. The CDR3 here is CASSEAGANVLTF. For the CDR3, the DNA is TGTGCCAGCAGCGAAGCAGGGGCCAACGTCCTGACTTTC.

This rearrangement joins TRBV7-3 to TRBJ2-3, with D possibly being TRBD2 (6 bases). Trimming pared 5 bases from V and 4 bases from J, leaving 10 bases between. Germline V gene data show CDR1 as SGHTA and CDR2 as FQGTGA. This CDR3 is built from 13 residues. CDR3 in amino acids: CASSTGTSDTQYF. The DNA for the CDR3 is TGTGCCAGCAGCACCGGGACTTCAGATACGCAGTATTTT.

The chain employs TRBV18 and TRBJ2-1, with D unclear. From germline, CDR1 is KGHSH and CDR2 LQKENI. Deletions cut 2 bases from V and 5 bases from J, with 4 bases between. The length of the CDR3 is 12 residues. Here the CDR3 DNA reads TGTGCCAGCTCACCATGGAACAATGAGCAGTTCTTC. Protein: CASSPWNNEQFF.

V and J are TRBV15 and TRBJ2-7; 12 bases are a match to TRBD2. V was pared by 0 bases and J by 2 bases, with 2 bases of the junction left unmatched. CDR1 is LNHNV, CDR2 YYDKDF, per germline (reference sequence). This CDR3 is 16 amino acids long. The CDR3 region has the DNA TGTGCCACCAGCAGAGAGACTAGCGGGAGTCCCTACGAGCAGTACTTC. Encoded protein: CATSRETSGSPYEQYF.

The rearrangement joins TRBV5-1 to TRBJ2-1; D tentatively fits TRBD1 or TRBD2 (7 bases each). This CDR3 contains 13 residues. Germline CDR1 and CDR2: SGHRS and YFSETQ. V lost 3 bases and J lost 14, with 18 bases in between. The CDR3 nucleotides read TGCGCCAGCAGCTCGGGGAGGGGGCCTGGGGAGTTCTTC. This encodes CASSSGRGPGEFF.

The rearrangement uses TRBV27 and TRBJ2-2; 7 nucleotides match TRBD1. The CDR3 consists of 15 residues. V lost 6 bases and J lost 4; bases outside the gene matches: 8. In germline, CDR1 is MNHEY, CDR2 SMNVEV (reference sequence). The chain's CDR3 is CASSPGTASTGELFF. For the CDR3, the DNA is TGTGCCAGCAGCCCCGGGACAGCAAGCACCGGGGAGCTGTTTTTT.

This chain connects TRBV9 to TRBJ1-6; the D gene is possibly TRBD1 (6 bases). The V and J ends lost 3 bases and 6 bases respectively, with 13 bases between them. Germline CDR1 and CDR2: SGDLS and YYNGEE. CDR3 length: 15 residues. CDR3 sequence reads: CASSAQTGSNSPLHF. For the CDR3, the DNA is TGTGCCAGCAGCGCCCAGACAGGATCTAATTCACCCCTCCACTTT.

The chain joins TRBV4-1 to TRBJ2-1; no definite D call. This CDR3 comprises 12 residues. V shed 0 bases and J shed 9 bases, with 6 bases lying between them. Germline V gives CDR1 MGHRA, CDR2 YSYEKL. The CDR3: CASSQDPSEQFF. The CDR3 DNA is TGCGCCAGCAGCCAAGATCCGAGTGAGCAGTTCTTC.

The V and J genes are TRBV2 and TRBJ2-1; 9 bases line up with TRBD2. This CDR3 has 14 amino acids. V was pared by 1 base and J by 7 bases, with 2 bases of the junction left unmatched. CDR1 is SNHLY and CDR2 is FYNNEI in the germline V gene. In DNA, the CDR3 is TGTGCCAGCAGTGAAGACCTAGCGGGGAATGAGCAGTTCTTC. This encodes CASSEDLAGNEQFF.

The chain carries TRBV5-4 and TRBJ1-2, with D perhaps TRBD1 (5 bases). The CDR3 covers 17 residues. In germline, CDR1 is SGHNT, CDR2 YYREEE (reference sequence). V was trimmed by 9 bases and J by 5 bases, leaving 29 bases between them. Here the CDR3 reads CATGREDKSPQIYGYTF. Here the CDR3 DNA reads TGTGCCACGGGAAGGGAGGACAAATCACCTCAGATTTATGGCTACACCTTC.